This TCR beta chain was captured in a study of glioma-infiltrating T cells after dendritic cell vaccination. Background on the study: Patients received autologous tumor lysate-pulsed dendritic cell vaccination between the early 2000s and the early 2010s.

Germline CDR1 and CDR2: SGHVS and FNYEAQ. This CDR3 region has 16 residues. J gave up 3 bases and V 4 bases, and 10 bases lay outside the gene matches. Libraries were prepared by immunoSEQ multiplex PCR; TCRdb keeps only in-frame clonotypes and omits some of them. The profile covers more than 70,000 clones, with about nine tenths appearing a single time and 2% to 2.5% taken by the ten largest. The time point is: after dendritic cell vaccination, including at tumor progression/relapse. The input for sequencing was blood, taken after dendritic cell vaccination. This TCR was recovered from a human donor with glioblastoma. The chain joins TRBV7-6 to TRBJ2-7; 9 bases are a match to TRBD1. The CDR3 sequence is CASSSTAGTGNYEQYF. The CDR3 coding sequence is TGTGCCAGCAGCTCCACTGCGGGGACAGGGAACTACGAGCAGTACTTC.